The entry that follows covers one T cell receptor beta chain sequence. The antigen is undetermined. The data originate from a study of PD-1 blockade in classical Hodgkin lymphoma. Study findings and constraints: The diversity seen at baseline in complete responders resembled that of newly diagnosed patients. The authors have not defined what causes the repertoire differences, possibly disease activity or prior therapy.

Time point: cycle 4 day 1 (C4D1), after less than 7 weeks of nivolumab. Relapse was seen in all patients after autologous stem cell transplantation, and brentuximab vedotin exposure was variable. Sequencing used immunoSEQ multiplex PCR; TCRdb keeps in-frame clones, though not all of them. The table has 20,000 to 30,000 clones, approximately 70% seen once. This CDR3 is 13 amino acids long. The J segment lost 7 bases and the V segment lost 8 bases, leaving 7 bases of the junction unmatched. Germline V gene sequence: CDR1 MDHEN, CDR2 SYDVKM. The starting material was peripheral blood mononuclear cells (PBMCs), obtained before the fourth cycle of nivolumab. The receptor was derived from a human donor with classical Hodgkin lymphoma. The chain uses TRBV28 and TRBJ1-3; 8 nucleotides align to TRBD1. As DNA, the CDR3 is TGTGCCAGCCTAGACAGGGGTAGGAACACCATATATTTT. Translated, it gives CASLDRGRNTIYF. Together with reference TRBV28 and TRBJ1-3, the CDR3 gives the full variable domain: DVKVTQSSRYLVKRTGEKVFLECVQDMDHENMFWYRQDPGLGLRLIYFSYDVKMKEKGDIPEGYSVSREKKERFSLILESASTNQTSMYLCASLDRGRNTIYFGEGSWLTVV.